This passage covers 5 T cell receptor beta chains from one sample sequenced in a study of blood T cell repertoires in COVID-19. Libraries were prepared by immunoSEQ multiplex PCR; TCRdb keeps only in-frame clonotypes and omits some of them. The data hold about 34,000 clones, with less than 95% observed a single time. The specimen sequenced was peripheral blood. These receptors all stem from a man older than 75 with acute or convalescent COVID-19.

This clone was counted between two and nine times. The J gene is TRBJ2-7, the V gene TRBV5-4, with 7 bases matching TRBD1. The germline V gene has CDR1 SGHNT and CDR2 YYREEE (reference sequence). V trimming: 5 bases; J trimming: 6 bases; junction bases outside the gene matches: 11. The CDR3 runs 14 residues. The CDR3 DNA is TGTGCCAGCAGGCACAGGGGTGATCCCCTCGAGCAGTACTTC. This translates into CASRHRGDPLEQYF.

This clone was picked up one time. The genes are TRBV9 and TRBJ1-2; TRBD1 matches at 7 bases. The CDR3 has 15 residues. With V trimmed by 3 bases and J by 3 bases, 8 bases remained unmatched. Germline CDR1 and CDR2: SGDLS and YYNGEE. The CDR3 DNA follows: TGTGCCAGCAGCGCCCAGGGACAGCCCTACTATGGCTACACCTTC. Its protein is CASSAQGQPYYGYTF.

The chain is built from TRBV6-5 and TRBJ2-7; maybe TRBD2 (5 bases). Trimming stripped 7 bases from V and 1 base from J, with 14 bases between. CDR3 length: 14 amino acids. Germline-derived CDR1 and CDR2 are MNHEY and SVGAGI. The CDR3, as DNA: TGTGCCAGCATCATGGGGAGCCATTCCTACGAGCAGTACTTC. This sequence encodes CASIMGSHSYEQYF.

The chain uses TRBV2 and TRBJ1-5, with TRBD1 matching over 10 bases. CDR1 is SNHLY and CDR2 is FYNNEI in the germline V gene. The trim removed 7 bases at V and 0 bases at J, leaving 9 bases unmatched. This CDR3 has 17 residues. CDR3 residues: CASTTRTGGISNQPQHF. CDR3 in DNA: TGTGCCAGCACCACCAGGACAGGGGGAATTAGCAATCAGCCCCAGCATTTT.

CDR3 loop: CSVATGGNWEQYF. The CDR3 DNA follows: TGCAGCGTTGCTACAGGGGGAAATTGGGAGCAGTACTTC. This sequence joins TRBV29-1 and TRBJ2-7; 8 positions agree with TRBD1. The CDR3 contains 13 residues. Germline loops: CDR1 SQVTM, CDR2 ANQGSEA. Losses at the gene ends were 4 bases for V and 7 bases for J; bases not matched to a gene: 9.